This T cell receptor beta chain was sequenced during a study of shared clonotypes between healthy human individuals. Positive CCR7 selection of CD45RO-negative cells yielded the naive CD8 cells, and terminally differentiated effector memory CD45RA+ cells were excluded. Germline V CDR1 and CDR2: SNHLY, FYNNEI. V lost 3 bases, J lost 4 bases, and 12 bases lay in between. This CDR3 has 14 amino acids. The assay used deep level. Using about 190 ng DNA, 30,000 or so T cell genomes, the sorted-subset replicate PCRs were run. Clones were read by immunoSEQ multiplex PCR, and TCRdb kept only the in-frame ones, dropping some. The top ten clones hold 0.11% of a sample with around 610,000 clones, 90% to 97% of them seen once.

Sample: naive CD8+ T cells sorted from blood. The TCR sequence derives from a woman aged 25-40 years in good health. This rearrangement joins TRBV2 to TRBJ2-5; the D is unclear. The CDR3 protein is CASSDSNYAETQYF. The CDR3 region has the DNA TGTGCCAGCAGTGATTCTAACTACGCAGAGACCCAGTACTTC.